The T cell receptor (beta chain) described here comes from a study of shared clonotypes between healthy human individuals. As to this clone: What it binds is unknown.

The method was immunoSEQ multiplex PCR; TCRdb's version includes in-frame clones alone and lacks a portion of them. Here the sample spans roughly 2,500,000 clones, approximately 93% being singletons. Notes on the study in general: It was only blood that was sampled, and tissue repertoires likely differ. Larger estimated richness was generally seen in naive subsets than in memory subsets. Clonotypes shared by all four sorted-subset donors had higher generation probabilities than non-shared clonotypes. Sharing across four donors was highest in naive CD4 (roughly 5%) and lowest in memory CD8 (around 0.4%).

The CDR3 spans 16 residues. Unmatched junction bases numbered 4, after V lost 0 bases and J lost 3 bases. In germline, CDR1 is MNHEY, CDR2 SVGAGI. This receptor was identified in a man aged 18-30 years in good health. Some clones in this sample may be carry-over from other donors' samples. What was sequenced was naive CD4+ T cells from PBMCs. As for subset: CD45RA+ positively selected. The rearrangement links TRBV6-5 to TRBJ2-7, with 11 bases identical to TRBD2. The CDR3 sequence: CASSYSATSGNYEQYF. The CDR3 DNA follows: TGTGCCAGCAGTTACTCGGCGACTAGCGGGAACTACGAGCAGTACTTC.